The rows below give T cell receptor beta chains drawn from one sample of a study of Graves' ophthalmopathy and Graves' hyperthyroidism. A single record per CDR3 protein comes from TCRdb applying MiXCR to the multiplex PCR reads. The table lists a few hundred thousand distinct CDR3 sequences, approximately 16% of them singletons. Sequencing was performed on peripheral blood. These TCRs come from a woman between 18 and 29 years old with Graves' ophthalmopathy. The CDR3 runs from the conserved cysteine through the conserved F or W. The order of the fields is V gene, J gene, CDR3 protein.

V gene: TRBV6-2/TRBV6-3
J gene: TRBJ2-4
CDR3 protein: CASSSPQRTSLNIQYF

V gene: TRBV9
J gene: TRBJ1-2
CDR3 protein: CASSAPLGQINYGYTF

V gene: TRBV28
J gene: TRBJ1-5
CDR3 protein: CASSGRGANQPQHF

V gene: TRBV11-2
J gene: TRBJ1-3
CDR3 protein: CASSLVHLSSGNTIYF

V gene: TRBV20-1
J gene: TRBJ1-1
CDR3 protein: CSASQDTEAFF

V gene: TRBV9
J gene: TRBJ2-7
CDR3 protein: CASSAIGTEGYEQYF

V gene: TRBV18
J gene: TRBJ1-1
CDR3 protein: CASSDGRNTEAFF

V gene: TRBV5-6
J gene: TRBJ2-2
CDR3 protein: CASSFSEFNTGELFF

V gene: TRBV11-1
J gene: TRBJ2-2
CDR3 protein: CASSHLADRDDTGELFF

V gene: TRBV6-5
J gene: TRBJ1-1
CDR3 protein: CASSYRQGQAFF

V gene: TRBV9
J gene: TRBJ2-1
CDR3 protein: CASSLTSGNYNEQFF

V gene: TRBV6-1
J gene: TRBJ2-7
CDR3 protein: CASSPDRGSNEQYF

V gene: TRBV27
J gene: TRBJ1-1
CDR3 protein: CASSLIGTENTEAFF

V gene: TRBV28
J gene: TRBJ1-1
CDR3 protein: CASSPTGTIGRAFF

V gene: TRBV7-8
J gene: TRBJ2-7
CDR3 protein: CASSQGQATYEQYF

V gene: TRBV12-3/TRBV12-4
J gene: TRBJ2-7
CDR3 protein: CASGPGTSGRRVYEQYF

V gene: TRBV7-3
J gene: TRBJ2-2
CDR3 protein: CASSLGRDFNTGELFF

V gene: TRBV18
J gene: TRBJ2-5
CDR3 protein: CASLTGIGETQYF

V gene: TRBV30
J gene: TRBJ1-2
CDR3 protein: CAWSRQGAGYTF

V gene: TRBV7-2
J gene: TRBJ2-6
CDR3 protein: CASSLSGSGANVLTF

V gene: TRBV28
J gene: TRBJ2-5
CDR3 protein: CASSRGSDETQYF

V gene: TRBV6-5
J gene: TRBJ1-1
CDR3 protein: CASSYSGGLNTEAFF

V gene: TRBV10-3
J gene: TRBJ2-4
CDR3 protein: CAISGQGDKNIQYF

V gene: TRBV27
J gene: TRBJ1-2
CDR3 protein: CASSFLGDSFYTF

V gene: TRBV6-2/TRBV6-3
J gene: TRBJ2-2
CDR3 protein: CASSRPGQGLTGELFF

V gene: TRBV28
J gene: TRBJ2-7
CDR3 protein: CASRRDKTGEQYF

V gene: TRBV29-1
J gene: TRBJ2-5
CDR3 protein: CSWGGFRQETQYF

V gene: TRBV13
J gene: TRBJ1-6
CDR3 protein: CASSAAGTYNSPLHF

V gene: TRBV2
J gene: TRBJ2-7
CDR3 protein: CASSYGQFYSYEQYF

V gene: TRBV20-1
J gene: TRBJ1-1
CDR3 protein: CSAGARGRGTGGEAFF

V gene: TRBV12-3/TRBV12-4
J gene: TRBJ1-6
CDR3 protein: CASSLVGPGAESPLHF

V gene: TRBV9
J gene: TRBJ2-5
CDR3 protein: CASSVGLAGGSQETQYF

V gene: TRBV6-5
J gene: TRBJ2-7
CDR3 protein: CASSKRATAYEQYF

V gene: TRBV11-2
J gene: TRBJ2-2
CDR3 protein: CASSLVLGYLNTGELFF

V gene: TRBV19
J gene: TRBJ1-5
CDR3 protein: CASSVDDRPNFNQPQHF

V gene: TRBV27
J gene: TRBJ2-7
CDR3 protein: CASSILAGAYEQYF

V gene: TRBV12-3/TRBV12-4
J gene: TRBJ1-5
CDR3 protein: CASSFPGTGVYSNQPQHF

V gene: TRBV28
J gene: TRBJ1-6
CDR3 protein: CASSLTDNSPLHF

V gene: TRBV6-2/TRBV6-3
J gene: TRBJ1-6
CDR3 protein: CASSSTLGHSPLHF

V gene: TRBV12-3/TRBV12-4
J gene: TRBJ1-5
CDR3 protein: CASSLAGYNQPQHF

V gene: TRBV12-3/TRBV12-4
J gene: TRBJ2-2
CDR3 protein: CASRIQEDTGELFF

V gene: TRBV29-1
J gene: TRBJ1-6
CDR3 protein: CSVVDGGQPNSPLHF

V gene: TRBV11-2
J gene: TRBJ2-7
CDR3 protein: CASSSQFSGRTSYEQYF

V gene: TRBV6-2/TRBV6-3
J gene: TRBJ2-5
CDR3 protein: CASRGRLAGQETQYF

V gene: TRBV3-1
J gene: TRBJ1-2
CDR3 protein: CASSNRDSGVGGYTF

V gene: TRBV4-1
J gene: TRBJ2-7
CDR3 protein: CASSQPAEAAYEQYF

V gene: TRBV25-1
J gene: TRBJ1-2
CDR3 protein: CASSGLGGGNYGYTF

V gene: TRBV3-1
J gene: TRBJ1-2
CDR3 protein: CASSHFGAPNYGYTF

V gene: TRBV30
J gene: TRBJ2-7
CDR3 protein: CAWSNSQGFEQYF

V gene: TRBV28
J gene: TRBJ2-7
CDR3 protein: CASSAGQGINEQYF

V gene: TRBV20-1
J gene: TRBJ2-7
CDR3 protein: CSASPGTGSYEQYF

V gene: TRBV27
J gene: TRBJ1-2
CDR3 protein: CASSTGGNGYTF

V gene: TRBV19
J gene: TRBJ2-2
CDR3 protein: CASSMGQWNGELFF

V gene: TRBV6-1
J gene: TRBJ2-2
CDR3 protein: CAGTGGETGELFF